This section outlines one TCR beta chain sequence together with its context. The antigen is not known. Its ends do not fully match the called genes, so a read error is possible. Germline CDR1 reads ENHRY; CDR2 reads SYGVKD. CDR3 length: 13 residues. Treatment was busulfan-fludarabine conditioning, a marrow graft, and cyclophosphamide on days +3 and +4. The sample is drawn from a study of T cells after posttransplantation cyclophosphamide. Study results and limitations: TRB overlap between skin or GI tissue T cells and blood was limited. TRB clonality was highly associated with recipient CMV seropositivity and reactivation. Donor CD8+ memory clones often dominated recipient blood repertoires at later times.

The data were produced by immunoSEQ multiplex PCR, yet TCRdb's version contains in-frame clones alone and is incomplete. The sample carries around 22,000 clones, approximately 87% recorded once. The sequenced sample was PBMCs, obtained after allogeneic stem cell transplant with posttransplant cyclophosphamide. The clonotype comes from a female patient aged 25-39 years who received an allogeneic stem cell transplant from an unrelated donor, was CMV-positive, and had no GVHD. A subset of T cells may come from the graft donor. The chain employs TRBV10-3 and TRBJ1-6; perhaps TRBD1 as D (6 bases). The CDR3 sequence: CAICDRSNSPLHF. CDR3 sequence (DNA): TGTGCCATCTGTGACAGGTCGAATTCACCCCTCCACTTT.